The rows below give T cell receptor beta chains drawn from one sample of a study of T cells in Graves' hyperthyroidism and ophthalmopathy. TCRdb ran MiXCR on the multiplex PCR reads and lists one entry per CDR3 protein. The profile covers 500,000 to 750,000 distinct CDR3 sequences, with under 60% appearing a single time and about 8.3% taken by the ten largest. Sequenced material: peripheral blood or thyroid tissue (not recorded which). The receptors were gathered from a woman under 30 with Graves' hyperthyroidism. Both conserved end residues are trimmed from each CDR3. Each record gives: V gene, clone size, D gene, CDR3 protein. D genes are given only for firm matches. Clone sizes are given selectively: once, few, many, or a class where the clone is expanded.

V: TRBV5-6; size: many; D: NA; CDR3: ASSFDEKLF
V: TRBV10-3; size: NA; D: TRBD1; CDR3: AISSSGTGPNSPLH
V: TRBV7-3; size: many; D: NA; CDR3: ASSPGLSRLSYEQY
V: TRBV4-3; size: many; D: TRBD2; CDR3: ASSQDGPAGGWETQY
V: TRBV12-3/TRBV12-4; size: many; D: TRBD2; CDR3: ASRHSGLEHEQY
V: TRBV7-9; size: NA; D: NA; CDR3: ASGLESGLTAGQPQH
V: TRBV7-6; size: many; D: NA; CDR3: ASSLAGAPTNEKLF
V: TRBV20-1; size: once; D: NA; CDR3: SARRQLDSNQPQH
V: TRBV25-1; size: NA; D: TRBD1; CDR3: ASSQAGQDNGYT
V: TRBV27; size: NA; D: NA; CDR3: ASSLRQDGNQH
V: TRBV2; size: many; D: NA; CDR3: ASTSAGVGPQH